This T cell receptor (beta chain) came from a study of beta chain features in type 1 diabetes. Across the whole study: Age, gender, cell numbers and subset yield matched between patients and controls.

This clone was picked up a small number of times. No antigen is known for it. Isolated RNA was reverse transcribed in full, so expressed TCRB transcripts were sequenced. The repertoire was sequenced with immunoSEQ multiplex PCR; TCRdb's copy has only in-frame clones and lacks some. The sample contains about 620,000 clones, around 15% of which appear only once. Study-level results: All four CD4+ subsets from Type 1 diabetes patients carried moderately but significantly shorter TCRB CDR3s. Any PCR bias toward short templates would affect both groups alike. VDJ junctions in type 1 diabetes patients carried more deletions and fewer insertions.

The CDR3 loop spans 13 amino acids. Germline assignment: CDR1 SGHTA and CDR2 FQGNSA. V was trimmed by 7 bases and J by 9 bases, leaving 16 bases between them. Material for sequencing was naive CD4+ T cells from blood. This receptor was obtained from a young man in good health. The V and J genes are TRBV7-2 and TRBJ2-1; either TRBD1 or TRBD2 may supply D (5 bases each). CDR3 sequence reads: CASTLAWGTEQFF. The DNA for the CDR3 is TGTGCCAGCACATTAGCGTGGGGGACTGAGCAGTTCTTC.